Below are 26 T cell receptor beta chains sequenced from a single sample in a study of T cells in Graves' hyperthyroidism and ophthalmopathy. The source material, RNA transcripts, was used to amplify TCR beta CDR3 regions. Using the HTBI primer set, a first-round RT-PCR was run on the TCR CDR3. One entry per CDR3 protein results from TCRdb running MiXCR on the multiplex PCR reads. The profile shows hundreds of thousands of distinct CDR3 sequences, just under 45% of them singletons. Sample: peripheral blood or thyroid tissue (not recorded which). The receptors stem from an adult man with Graves' disease, either hyperthyroidism or ophthalmopathy (not recorded which).

To note about this clonotype: One junction end does not reproduce the germline sequence, and a read error may be involved. V usage is TRBV7-8 and J usage is TRBJ1-2; tentative D call: TRBD1 (6 bases). CDR3 length: 14 amino acids. The germline CDR1 and CDR2 sequences are SGHVS and FQNEAQ. The CDR3 reads CASSQTTGIYGYTF. CDR3 in DNA: TGCGCCAGCAGCCAGACGACAGGCATCTATGGCTACACCTTC.

V gene TRBV25-1 combines with J gene TRBJ1-1, with D unclear. Germline V gene sequence: CDR1 MGHDK, CDR2 SYGVNS. V gave up 6 bases and J gave up 1 base, with 12 bases separating them. The CDR3 runs 14 residues. The CDR3 DNA sequence: TGTGCCAGCAGAGGCTACGACACGAACACTGAAGCTTTCTTT. Its translation is CASRGYDTNTEAFF.

Note on this clonotype: This may come from a read error, since a much larger clone is one base off. The V and J genes are TRBV7-2 and TRBJ1-5, with 8 bases that match TRBD1. V lost 8 bases to trimming and J lost 5 bases; unmatched junction nucleotides: 8. Germline CDR1 reads SGHTA; CDR2 reads FQGNSA. CDR3 length: 14 residues. The chain's CDR3 is CASCRATGDQPQHF. DNA for the CDR3: TGTGCCAGCTGCCGCGCGACAGGGGATCAGCCCCAGCATTTT.

This clonotype appeared many times. The chain links TRBV2 to TRBJ1-5, with 10 bases fitting TRBD1. The ends lost 3 bases at V and 7 bases at J; junction bases unmatched: 6. This CDR3 spans 15 amino acids. The germline gives CDR1 SNHLY, CDR2 FYNNEI. The chain's CDR3 is CASSEVGQGGQPQHF. As DNA, the CDR3 is TGTGCCAGCAGTGAGGTTGGACAGGGGGGGCAGCCCCAGCATTTT.

The genes are TRBV30 and TRBJ1-3; D unclear. The V end lost 0 bases, the J end lost 0 bases, and 6 bases lay between the germline ends. This CDR3 comprises 14 residues. Germline CDR1 reads GTSNPN; CDR2 reads SVGIG (reference sequence). Here the CDR3 reads CAWSVRNSGNTIYF. The CDR3 nucleotides are TGTGCCTGGAGTGTCCGAAACTCTGGAAACACCATATATTTT.

The chain couples TRBV29-1 to TRBJ2-2; weak D call: TRBD1 (6 bases). This CDR3 is built from 13 residues. Germline CDR1 is SQVTM and CDR2 is ANQGSEA. The CDR3 nucleotides read TGCAGGCAGGGGCCAGCGAACACCGGGGAGCTGTTTTTT. Amino acids: CRQGPANTGELFF.

This rearrangement joins TRBV7-9 to TRBJ2-6; the D gene is possibly TRBD1 (6 bases). CDR1 and CDR2 from the germline V gene are SEHNR and FQNEAQ (reference sequence). The CDR3 runs 15 residues. V lost 4 bases, J lost 4 bases, and 11 bases lay in between. CDR3 sequence: CASSSSGQGANVLTF. CDR3 nucleotide sequence: TGTGCCAGCAGCTCAAGTGGACAGGGGGCCAACGTCCTGACTTTC.

As for this clonotype: A read error may explain this, as a much larger clone is one base away. CDR3 region: CASSEVLYTEAFF. The CDR3 region has the DNA TGTGCCAGCAGTGAAGTATTGTACACTGAAGCTTTCTTT. The V call is TRBV7-3, the J call TRBJ1-1; D uncertain. The V and J ends lost 6 bases and 3 bases respectively, with 11 bases between them. Germline assignment: CDR1 SGHTA and CDR2 FQGTGA. The CDR3 contains 13 residues.

This clonotype has a count of ten or more. This rearrangement joins TRBV2 to TRBJ2-6, with D maybe TRBD2 (5 bases). CDR3 length: 17 residues. The germline V gene encodes CDR1 SNHLY and CDR2 FYNNEI. Trimming cost V 6 bases and J 0 bases, with 15 bases left between them. The CDR3 coding sequence is TGTGCCAGCAGCTCAGCGGCGGCAAGCTCTGGGGCCAACGTCCTGACTTTC. It is translated as CASSSAAASSGANVLTF.

The chain carries TRBV20-1 and TRBJ2-7; 10 nucleotides match TRBD2. V was clipped by 2 bases and J by 1 base; unmatched bases: 2. Germline V CDR1 and CDR2: DFQATT, SNEGSKA (reference sequence). This CDR3 is 14 amino acids long. The CDR3 sequence: CSARTSGASYEQYF. CDR3 bases: TGCAGTGCTAGAACTAGCGGGGCTTCCTACGAGCAGTACTTC.

V gene TRBV7-2 combines with J gene TRBJ2-7; the D is unclear. There are 15 residues in the CDR3. The germline gives CDR1 SGHTA, CDR2 FQGNSA. Trimming pared 5 bases from V and 0 bases from J, leaving 14 bases between. The CDR3 here is CASSPPGRTSYEQYF. The CDR3 coding sequence is TGTGCCAGCAGCCCTCCCGGCCGTACCTCCTACGAGCAGTACTTC.

Details on this clonotype: Possible read error: a much larger clone is one base away. The V gene is TRBV2, the J gene TRBJ1-1; D uncertain. V was cut by 4 bases and J by 10 bases, with 10 bases left in between. Germline assignment: CDR1 SNHLY and CDR2 FYNNEI. CDR3 size: 11 residues. The CDR3 protein is CASSVEAIAFF. CDR3 nucleotide sequence: TGTGCCAGCAGTGTTGAGGCCATAGCTTTCTTT.

The sample holds many counts of this clonotype. The chain is built from TRBV24-1 and TRBJ2-6; D is tentatively TRBD1 or TRBD2 (6 bases each). The CDR3 is 17 residues long. The V gene's germline CDR1 is KGHDR and CDR2 SFDVKD. V lost 4 bases to trimming and J lost 8 bases, with 20 bases between them. CDR3 sequence reads: CATSDPTFGGGTNVLTF. In DNA, the CDR3 is TGTGCCACCAGTGACCCGACCTTCGGGGGCGGCACCAACGTCCTGACTTTC.

Concerning this clonotype: A much larger clone differs from this one at a single base, so this may be a read error. The V call is TRBV10-1, the J call TRBJ1-1; possibly TRBD1 for D (5 bases). The germline CDR1 and CDR2 sequences are WNHNN and SYGVQD (reference sequence). This CDR3 spans 15 amino acids. Trimming cost V 0 bases and J 5 bases, with 13 bases left between them. CDR3 loop: CASSESVSGGTEAFF. The CDR3 nucleotides are TGCGCCAGCAGTGAGTCCGTCTCGGGGGGGACTGAAGCTTTCTTT.

The chain combines TRBV10-3 with TRBJ2-7; 15 nucleotides line up with TRBD2. Germline trimming cut 10 bases from V and 4 bases from J; bases unmatched to any gene: 8. Germline V lookup: CDR1 ENHRY, CDR2 SYGVKD. The CDR3 totals 15 residues. CDR3 loop: CASRNGTSGRYEQYF. CDR3 sequence (DNA): TGTGCCAGCAGGAACGGGACTAGCGGGAGGTACGAGCAGTACTTC.

V usage is TRBV7-9 and J usage is TRBJ2-7; 9 bases are shared with TRBD1. Unmatched junction bases numbered 9, after V lost 5 bases and J lost 4 bases. Germline lookup yields CDR1 SEHNR and CDR2 FQNEAQ (reference sequence). CDR3 length: 15 residues. In DNA, the CDR3 is TGTGCCAGCAGCGGCTACAGGGGGCGTCAGTACGAGCAGTACTTC. It yields the protein CASSGYRGRQYEQYF.

This clonotype was recorded many times. The rearrangement links TRBV5-1 to TRBJ1-5, with TRBD1 identical over 7 bases. From germline, CDR1 is SGHRS and CDR2 YFSETQ. The junction had 7 bases not matched to a gene; V was cut back by 4 bases and J by 3 bases. The CDR3 spans 15 residues. This CDR3 is CASSTTTGVNQPQHF. For the CDR3, the DNA is TGCGCCAGCAGCACTACTACAGGGGTCAATCAGCCCCAGCATTTT.

This clonotype was recorded at least ten times. This chain connects TRBV7-3 to TRBJ2-7; 10 nucleotides match TRBD2. CDR1 and CDR2 (germline): SGHTA, FQGTGA. This CDR3 is 16 amino acids long. V shed 1 base and J 3 bases; nucleotides not matched to a gene: 6. In DNA, the CDR3 is TGTGCCAGCAGCTTAAGGATTAGCGGGGGGAGCTACGAGCAGTACTTC. Encoded protein: CASSLRISGGSYEQYF. Combining the CDR3 with reference TRBV7-3 and TRBJ2-7 gives the whole variable domain GAGVSQTPSNKVTEKGKYVELRCDPISGHTALYWYRQSLGQGPEFLIYFQGTGAADDSGLPNDRFFAVRPEGSVSTLKIQRTERGDSAVYLCASSLRISGGSYEQYFGPGTRLTVT.

This clonotype was recorded a few times. This sequence joins TRBV7-9 and TRBJ1-1; no clear D gene. The CDR3 covers 14 residues. V lost 5 bases, J lost 1 base, and 11 bases lay in between. The germline V gene has CDR1 SEHNR and CDR2 FQNEAQ (reference sequence). CDR3 region: CASSPRAANTEAFF. In DNA form, the CDR3 reads TGTGCCAGCAGCCCGAGGGCCGCGAACACTGAAGCTTTCTTT.

Ten or more counts support this clonotype. The V call is TRBV7-8, the J call TRBJ1-1; D is undetermined. With 1 base removed from V and 1 base from J, the gap between germline ends came to 10 bases. CDR3 size: 15 residues. Germline CDR1 reads SGHVS; CDR2 reads FQNEAQ. CDR3 nucleotides: TGTGCCAGCAGCTTAGACGACGCGCGGAACACTGAAGCTTTCTTT. Protein product: CASSLDDARNTEAFF.

Concerning this clonotype: No conserved phenylalanine or tryptophan is present at the end of the CDR3, so a read error is the likely explanation. This rearrangement joins TRBV7-2 to TRBJ1-1, with D hard to call. The CDR3 sequence is 14 residues long. V dropped 2 bases and J dropped 5 bases, with 12 bases sitting between them. Germline V gives CDR1 SGHTA, CDR2 FQGNSA. CDR3: CASSLSTAGTEAFL. As DNA, the CDR3 is TGTGCCAGCAGCTTATCTACAGCGGGAACTGAAGCTTTCCTT.

This chain uses TRBV5-6 with TRBJ1-1, with no clear D. The CDR3 spans 15 residues. Germline V gene lookup returns CDR1 SGHDT and CDR2 YYEEEE. V dropped 5 bases and J dropped 4 bases, with 18 bases sitting between them. CDR3 nucleotides: TGTGCCAGCAGTAGGATCCCCGGGGAGACCACTGAAGCTTTCTTT. Protein: CASSRIPGETTEAFF.

This clonotype was seen only a few times. The chain joins TRBV20-1 to TRBJ1-5, with D possibly matching TRBD1 (5 bases). This CDR3 spans 13 amino acids. From germline, CDR1 is DFQATT and CDR2 SNEGSKA (reference sequence). V lost 8 bases and J lost 3, with 14 bases in between. The CDR3 protein is CSTRRGSNQPQHF. CDR3 nucleotides: TGCAGTACGAGACGGGGCTCCAATCAGCCCCAGCATTTT.

About this clonotype itself: At one end, the junction sequence differs from germline, possibly due to a read error. The genes are TRBV12-3 or TRBV12-4 and TRBJ1-2; 8 bases match TRBD1. CDR3 size: 12 residues. CDR3 sequence (DNA): TGTGCCAGCAGTACAGGGGGGTATGACTACACCTTC. Its protein product is CASSTGGYDYTF.

This clonotype was observed a few times. The rearrangement uses TRBV2 and TRBJ2-5; 12 nucleotides agree with TRBD2. Per germline, CDR1 SNHLY and CDR2 FYNNEI. Trimming removed 2 bases from V and 3 bases from J; junction bases left unmatched: 4. CDR3 length: 16 amino acids. The CDR3 loop is CASSEPRLAGEETQYF. The CDR3 region has the DNA TGTGCCAGCAGTGAACCGAGACTAGCGGGGGAAGAGACCCAGTACTTC. The variable domain in full, completed from reference TRBV2 and TRBJ2-5, reads EPEVTQTPSHQVTQMGQEVILRCVPISNHLYFYWYRQILGQKVEFLVSFYNNEISEKSEIFDDQFSVERPDGSNFTLKIRSTKLEDSAMYFCASSEPRLAGEETQYFGPGTRLLVL.

The chain recombines TRBV9 with TRBJ2-2, with no clear D. This CDR3 has 13 residues. Looked up from germline, CDR1 is SGDLS and CDR2 is YYNGEE. Trimming removed 7 bases at V and 0 bases at J, with 7 bases between. DNA of the CDR3: TGTGCCAGCGGCCGCCCGAACACCGGGGAGCTGTTTTTT. Its translation is CASGRPNTGELFF.